The 28 T cell receptor beta chains in this list originate from one sample, sequenced in a study of a mutant IDH1 vaccine in newly diagnosed glioma. Time point denoted: baseline, week 1 (first vaccination visit). Treatment here: pre-vaccination baseline after standard-of-care therapy. The table came from immunoSEQ multiplex PCR; TCRdb's copy has only in-frame clones and leaves some out. The sample has just under 95,000 clones; 83% are singletons. The sequencing used PBMCs, collected from a glioma patient treated with radiotherapy, temozolomide or both. These receptors were collected from a woman aged 45-65 years with glioma.

This rearrangement joins TRBV4-3 to TRBJ1-2; a possible D gene is TRBD1 (6 bases). This CDR3 comprises 15 residues. Germline CDR1 reads LGHNA; CDR2 reads YSLEER. Trimming removed 4 bases at V and 4 bases at J, with 16 bases between. CDR3 bases: TGCGCCAGCAGCCGCCTGGGGACGGGGGCCTATGGCTACACCTTC. This encodes CASSRLGTGAYGYTF.

V and J are TRBV11-1 and TRBJ1-1, with D tentatively TRBD1 (5 bases). CDR1 is SGHAT, CDR2 FQDESV, per germline (reference sequence). This CDR3 is built from 16 residues. V was shortened by 5 bases and J by 4 bases, with 20 bases between the two germline ends. For the CDR3, the DNA is TGTGCCAGCAGCCAAGGTCGAACAGGCGCGGGCACTGAAGCTTTCTTT. Translating it yields CASSQGRTGAGTEAFF.

The J gene is TRBJ2-2, the V gene TRBV5-6; 8 bases are shared with TRBD1. The V and J ends lost 5 bases and 7 bases, in that order; junction bases with no gene match: 4. This CDR3 is 13 amino acids long. CDR1 is SGHDT, CDR2 YYEEEE, per germline. The CDR3 DNA is TGTGCCAGCAGGCGGACAGGGAGCGGGGAGCTGTTTTTT. Amino acid sequence: CASRRTGSGELFF.

The genes are TRBV7-2 and TRBJ1-5, with 7 bases lining up with TRBD1. This CDR3 is 15 amino acids long. With V trimmed by 4 bases and J by 5 bases, 8 bases remained unmatched. Germline CDR1 is SGHTA and CDR2 is FQGNSA. The CDR3: CASSWEGAPDQPQHF. CDR3 nucleotides: TGTGCCAGCAGCTGGGAGGGGGCGCCGGATCAGCCCCAGCATTTT.

The rearrangement uses TRBV19 and TRBJ1-1; D is unresolved. The V end was cut by 1 base, the J end by 1 base, with 10 bases between. Looked up from germline, CDR1 is LNHDA and CDR2 is SQIVND (reference sequence). This CDR3 has 15 amino acids. The CDR3 region is CASSIAPDGNTEAFF. As DNA, the CDR3 is TGTGCCAGTAGTATAGCTCCAGACGGGAACACTGAAGCTTTCTTT.

The V and J genes are TRBV5-1 and TRBJ1-1; a possible D gene is TRBD1 (6 bases). Trimming took 2 bases from V and 7 from J, leaving 12 bases between them. There are 13 residues in the CDR3. The germline gives CDR1 SGHRS, CDR2 YFSETQ. The CDR3 loop reads CASSLNRDGEAFF. In DNA form, the CDR3 reads TGCGCCAGCAGCTTAAACAGGGACGGTGAAGCTTTCTTT.

The rearrangement uses TRBV29-1 and TRBJ2-7; D gene unclear. This CDR3 has 13 residues. CDR1 and CDR2 (germline): SQVTM, ANQGSEA. V was trimmed by 4 bases and J by 2 bases, leaving 12 bases between them. The CDR3 spells CSVVTVGTYEQYF. The CDR3 region has the DNA TGCAGCGTTGTGACTGTTGGAACCTACGAGCAGTACTTC.

The chain joins TRBV7-9 to TRBJ1-5; D unclear. The CDR3 runs to 16 residues. The germline V gene encodes CDR1 SEHNR and CDR2 FQNEAQ (reference sequence). V dropped 3 bases and J dropped 2 bases, with 14 bases sitting between them. The CDR3 nucleotides are TGTGCCAGCAGCTTGGGCGGGAAAAGAGGCAATCAGCCCCAGCATTTT. This gives the protein CASSLGGKRGNQPQHF.

V and J are TRBV30 and TRBJ1-2, with a tentative D call TRBD1 (5 bases). The CDR3 length is 12 residues. Trimming took 1 base from V and 3 from J, leaving 6 bases between them. Germline V CDR1 and CDR2: GTSNPN, SVGIG (reference sequence). CDR3 sequence reads: CAWSGGYYGYTF. CDR3 nucleotides: TGTGCCTGGAGTGGGGGGTACTATGGCTACACCTTC. Full variable domain (outside the CDR3, taken from reference TRBV30 and TRBJ1-2): SQTIHQWPATLVQPVGSPLSLECTVEGTSNPNLYWYRQAAGRGLQLLFYSVGIGQISSEVPQNLSASRPQDRQFILSSKKLLLSDSGFYLCAWSGGYYGYTFGSGTRLTVV.

This chain connects TRBV5-8 to TRBJ1-2; no clear D gene. Germline values: CDR1 SGHTS, CDR2 YDEGEE. V was pared by 0 bases and J by 3 bases, with 18 bases between. This CDR3 comprises 17 residues. The chain's CDR3 is CASSLVWAGSNHYGYTF. As DNA, the CDR3 is TGTGCCAGCAGCTTGGTGTGGGCAGGCTCAAACCACTATGGCTACACCTTC.

The gene calls are TRBV15 and TRBJ2-7; 10 positions agree with TRBD1. Trimming took 5 bases from V and 4 from J; bases not matched to a gene: 8. The CDR3 totals 15 residues. Per the germline V gene, CDR1 is LNHNV and CDR2 is YYDKDF (reference sequence). CDR3 sequence (DNA): TGTGCCACCAGCGAAGACAGGGGGCGAACTTACGAGCAGTACTTC. The encoded protein is CATSEDRGRTYEQYF.

The sample holds a few counts of this clone. The gene calls are TRBV4-1 and TRBJ1-5, with D perhaps matching TRBD1 (6 bases). Germline CDR1 is MGHRA and CDR2 is YSYEKL. This CDR3 region has 16 residues. Trimming shortened V by 0 bases and J by 0 bases, and 9 bases separated the two germline ends. CDR3 sequence reads: CASSQETGYSNQPQHF. CDR3 DNA sequence: TGCGCCAGCAGCCAAGAAACAGGGTATAGCAATCAGCCCCAGCATTTT.

This sequence joins TRBV27 and TRBJ1-1; perhaps TRBD1 as D (6 bases). The CDR3 runs to 16 residues. Per the germline V gene, CDR1 is MNHEY and CDR2 is SMNVEV (reference sequence). The germline V and J ends were trimmed by 1 base and 0 bases, with 12 bases remaining between them. The CDR3 is CASSLWGTYMNTEAFF. DNA for the CDR3: TGTGCCAGCAGTTTATGGGGGACATATATGAACACTGAAGCTTTCTTT.

The genes are TRBV18 and TRBJ1-2; no clear D gene. V lost 3 bases, J lost 5 bases, and 22 bases lay in between. The CDR3 consists of 17 residues. CDR1 and CDR2 (germline): KGHSH, LQKENI. The CDR3 DNA is TGTGCCAGCTCACCGATAAGGGATCCAACGCGGGAATATGGCTACACCTTC. Translated, it gives CASSPIRDPTREYGYTF.

V gene TRBV9 combines with J gene TRBJ2-5, with 8 positions matching TRBD2. This CDR3 is built from 16 residues. With V trimmed by 4 bases and J by 3 bases, 11 bases remained unmatched. Germline V gene data show CDR1 as SGDLS and CDR2 as YYNGEE. CDR3 residues: CASSLGGGNTEETQYF. The CDR3, as DNA: TGTGCCAGCAGCCTGGGCGGGGGGAACACAGAAGAGACCCAGTACTTC.

The chain couples TRBV9 to TRBJ1-2, with D unresolved. V lost 0 bases and J lost 2, with 23 bases in between. This CDR3 has 19 residues. Germline V gives CDR1 SGDLS, CDR2 YYNGEE. This CDR3 is CASSVAGIDVEYGNYGYTF. Here the CDR3 DNA reads TGTGCCAGCAGCGTAGCCGGAATAGATGTGGAGTACGGAAACTATGGCTACACCTTC.

The V and J genes are TRBV7-2 and TRBJ2-2; 9 nucleotides line up with TRBD2. In germline, CDR1 is SGHTA, CDR2 FQGNSA. This CDR3 has 15 amino acids. With V trimmed by 5 bases and J by 9 bases, 10 bases remained unmatched. CDR3 sequence reads: CASSPWGGGARELFF. Here the CDR3 DNA reads TGTGCCAGCAGCCCGTGGGGCGGGGGGGCGCGGGAGCTGTTTTTT.

The chain links TRBV30 to TRBJ1-1, with D tentatively TRBD1 (6 bases). Looked up from germline, CDR1 is GTSNPN and CDR2 is SVGIG (reference sequence). Deletions cut 0 bases from V and 3 bases from J, with 11 bases between. The CDR3 length is 14 residues. CDR3 region: CAWSVRGADTEAFF. The CDR3 DNA is TGTGCCTGGAGTGTTCGGGGGGCCGACACTGAAGCTTTCTTT.

In DNA, the CDR3 is TGCAGCGTTGTGGGCAGTCTCGTAAGGGGCTACACCTTC. Its protein product is CSVVGSLVRGYTF. The V gene is TRBV29-1, the J gene TRBJ1-2; D is unclear. Germline values: CDR1 SQVTM, CDR2 ANQGSEA. CDR3 length: 13 residues. Trimming left V 4 bases short and J 8 bases short, with 17 bases between.

The chain carries TRBV5-1 and TRBJ2-2; D possibly matches TRBD1 or TRBD2 (6 bases each). Between the trimmed V and J ends, which lost 3 bases and 6 bases, there was a span of 15 bases. The CDR3 extends over 15 amino acids. Germline-derived CDR1 and CDR2 are SGHRS and YFSETQ. In DNA form, the CDR3 reads TGCGCCAGCAGCTGGGGACTCGGGGGCGCCGGGGAGCTGTTTTTT. Translation: CASSWGLGGAGELFF.

This sequence joins TRBV4-3 and TRBJ2-3; D unclear. From germline, CDR1 is LGHNA and CDR2 YSLEER. Trimming cost V 1 base and J 6 bases, with 8 bases left between them. This CDR3 comprises 13 residues. CDR3 amino acids: CASSQGTPDTQYF. CDR3 sequence (DNA): TGCGCCAGCAGCCAAGGTACCCCCGATACGCAGTATTTT.

The chain joins TRBV5-6 to TRBJ1-6, with D unclear. The V gene's germline CDR1 is SGHDT and CDR2 YYEEEE. This CDR3 has 16 amino acids. Trimming cost V 7 bases and J 7 bases, with 21 bases left between them. The DNA of the CDR3 is TGTGCCAGCTTACCCCAACATCTCCGAGACAATTCACCCCTCCACTTT. This gives the protein CASLPQHLRDNSPLHF.

The chain uses TRBV5-6 and TRBJ1-4, with a possible D match to TRBD1 (5 bases). Germline V gene data show CDR1 as SGHDT and CDR2 as YYEEEE. The CDR3 has 15 amino acids. The V end was cut by 2 bases, the J end by 2 bases, with 10 bases between. CDR3 amino acids: CASSLSGATNEKLFF. The CDR3 bases are TGTGCCAGCAGCTTATCTGGGGCGACTAATGAAAAACTGTTTTTT.

The J gene is TRBJ1-2, the V gene TRBV5-4; D may be TRBD1 (6 bases). Trimming shortened V by 0 bases and J by 8 bases, and 17 bases separated the two germline ends. Germline CDR1 SGHNT, CDR2 YYREEE (reference sequence). The CDR3 consists of 15 residues. The CDR3 DNA sequence: TGTGCCAGCAGCTTGGATCGGGGGCAGCATGACGGCTACACCTTC. Its translation is CASSLDRGQHDGYTF.

In this sample, this clone turned up once. The chain uses TRBV6-5 and TRBJ1-5; D gene ambiguous. Trimming took 7 bases from V and 5 from J, leaving 9 bases between them. The germline V gene encodes CDR1 MNHEY and CDR2 SVGAGI. There are 12 residues in the CDR3. The CDR3 DNA reads TGTGCCAGCAAAAGGGCGGATCAGCCCCAGCATTTT. This encodes CASKRADQPQHF.

The chain employs TRBV5-1 and TRBJ1-2, with D perhaps matching TRBD1 (5 bases). V lost 6 bases to trimming and J lost 3 bases, with 15 bases between them. This CDR3 has 14 residues. Germline V gene lookup returns CDR1 SGHRS and CDR2 YFSETQ. The CDR3 loop reads CASTRGVGDYGYTF. The CDR3 DNA follows: TGCGCCAGCACCCGTGGGGTGGGGGACTATGGCTACACCTTC.

The CDR3 DNA reads TGTGCCAGCAGCCAAGATCGGCCGACCTCTGGGGCCAACGTCCTGACTTTC. Translating gives CASSQDRPTSGANVLTF. V usage is TRBV4-2 and J usage is TRBJ2-6, with D unclear. The V gene's germline CDR1 is LGHNA and CDR2 YNFKEQ. V was clipped by 0 bases and J by 0 bases, with 9 bases between them. This CDR3 is 17 amino acids long.

As DNA, the CDR3 is TGTGCCTGGAGTACAAAGAGGGCGGGGCGGGGGCTTGGGGGCTACACCTTC. The encoded protein is CAWSTKRAGRGLGGYTF. The V and J genes are TRBV30 and TRBJ1-2; D may be TRBD1 (6 bases). The CDR3 sequence is 17 residues long. Trimming removed 2 bases at V and 8 bases at J, with 27 bases between. Germline CDR1 reads GTSNPN; CDR2 reads SVGIG (reference sequence).